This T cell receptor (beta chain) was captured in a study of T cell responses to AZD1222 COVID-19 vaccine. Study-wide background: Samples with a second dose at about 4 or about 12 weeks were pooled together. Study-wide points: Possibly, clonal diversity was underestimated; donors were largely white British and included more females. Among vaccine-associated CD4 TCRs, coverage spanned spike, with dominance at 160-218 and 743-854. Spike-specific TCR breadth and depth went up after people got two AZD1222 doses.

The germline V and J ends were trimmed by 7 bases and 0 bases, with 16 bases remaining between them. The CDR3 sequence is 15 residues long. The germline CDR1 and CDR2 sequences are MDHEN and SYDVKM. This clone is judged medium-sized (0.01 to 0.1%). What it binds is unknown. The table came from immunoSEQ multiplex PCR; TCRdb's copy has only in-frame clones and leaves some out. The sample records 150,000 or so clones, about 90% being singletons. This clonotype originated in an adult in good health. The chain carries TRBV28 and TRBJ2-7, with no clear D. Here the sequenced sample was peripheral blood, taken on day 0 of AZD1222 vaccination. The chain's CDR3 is CASTLSSPSSYEQYF. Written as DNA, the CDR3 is TGTGCCAGCACCCTCAGCAGTCCGAGCTCCTACGAGCAGTACTTC.